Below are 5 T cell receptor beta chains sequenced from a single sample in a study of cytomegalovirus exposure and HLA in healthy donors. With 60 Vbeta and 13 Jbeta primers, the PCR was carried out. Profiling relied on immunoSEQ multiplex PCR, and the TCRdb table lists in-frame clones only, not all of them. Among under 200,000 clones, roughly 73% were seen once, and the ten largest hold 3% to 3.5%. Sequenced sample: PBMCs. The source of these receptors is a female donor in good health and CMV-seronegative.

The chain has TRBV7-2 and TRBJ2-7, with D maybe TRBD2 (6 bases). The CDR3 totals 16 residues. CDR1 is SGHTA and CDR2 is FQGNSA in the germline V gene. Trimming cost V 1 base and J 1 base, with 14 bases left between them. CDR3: CASSLVGGDSSYEQYF. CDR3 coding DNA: TGTGCCAGCAGCTTAGTGGGTGGGGACTCATCCTACGAGCAGTACTTC.

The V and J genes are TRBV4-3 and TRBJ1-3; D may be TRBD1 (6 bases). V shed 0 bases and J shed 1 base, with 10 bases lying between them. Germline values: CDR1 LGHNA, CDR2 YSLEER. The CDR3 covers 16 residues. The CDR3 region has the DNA TGCGCCAGCAGCCAAGATCACAGGGAGTCTGGAAACACCATATATTTT. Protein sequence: CASSQDHRESGNTIYF.

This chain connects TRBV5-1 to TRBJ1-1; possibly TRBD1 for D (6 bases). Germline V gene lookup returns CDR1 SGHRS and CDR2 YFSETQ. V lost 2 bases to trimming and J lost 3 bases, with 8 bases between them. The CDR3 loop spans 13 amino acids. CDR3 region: CASSLPGDTEAFF. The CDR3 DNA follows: TGCGCCAGCAGCTTACCAGGGGACACTGAAGCTTTCTTT. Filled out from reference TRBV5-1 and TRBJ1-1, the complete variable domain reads KAGVTQTPRYLIKTRGQQVTLSCSPISGHRSVSWYQQTPGQGLQFLFEYFSETQRNKGNFPGRFSGRQFSNSRSEMNVSTLELGDSALYLCASSLPGDTEAFFGQGTRLTVV.

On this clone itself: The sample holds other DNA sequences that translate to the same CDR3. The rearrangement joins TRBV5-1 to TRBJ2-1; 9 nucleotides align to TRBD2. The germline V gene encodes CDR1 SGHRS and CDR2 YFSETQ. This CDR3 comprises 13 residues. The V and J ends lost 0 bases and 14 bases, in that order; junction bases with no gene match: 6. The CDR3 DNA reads TGCGCCAGCAGCTTGGTAATAGCGGGAGAGAAGTTCTTC. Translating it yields CASSLVIAGEKFF.

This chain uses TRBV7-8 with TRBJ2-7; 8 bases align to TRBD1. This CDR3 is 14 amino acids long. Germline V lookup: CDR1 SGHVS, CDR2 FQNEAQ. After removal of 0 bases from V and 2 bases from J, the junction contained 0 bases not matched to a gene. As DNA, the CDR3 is TGTGCCAGCAGCTTAGCGACAGGGGCCTACGAGCAGTACTTC. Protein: CASSLATGAYEQYF.